Presented here are 14 T cell receptor beta chains from one specimen sequenced in a study of blood T cell repertoires in COVID-19. Measured with immunoSEQ multiplex PCR; TCRdb has only the in-frame clones, and not every one. Among around 300,000 clones listed, around 87% were seen once. The sample taken for sequencing was PBMCs or T cells enriched from blood (not recorded which). The source of these receptors is a young woman with acute COVID-19.

The chain has TRBV5-1 and TRBJ1-1; D ambiguous. Per the germline V gene, CDR1 is SGHRS and CDR2 is YFSETQ. V gave up 4 bases and J gave up 3 bases, with 13 bases separating them. The CDR3 extends over 14 amino acids. In DNA form, the CDR3 reads TGCGCCAGCAGCAACATGTGGCCCTACACTGAAGCTTTCTTT. Encoded protein: CASSNMWPYTEAFF.

CDR3 nucleotides: TGTGCCAGCAGTTCCGGAACGTCAGGTAATCAGCCCCAGCATTTT. Translating it yields CASSSGTSGNQPQHF. J is TRBJ1-5 and V is TRBV28; D unclear. The CDR3 loop spans 15 amino acids. The germline V and J ends were trimmed by 4 bases and 4 bases, with 14 bases remaining between them. CDR1 is MDHEN and CDR2 is SYDVKM in the germline V gene.

The chain couples TRBV28 to TRBJ1-1; TRBD1 might be the D (6 bases). Germline-derived CDR1 and CDR2 are MDHEN and SYDVKM. This CDR3 has 15 residues. The ends were cut back, 8 bases at V and 0 bases at J, with 16 bases in the middle. The CDR3 DNA reads TGTGCCAGCCTAGCCAACCAGGGGCTGAACACTGAAGCTTTCTTT. Its translation is CASLANQGLNTEAFF.

The chain employs TRBV6-5 and TRBJ1-2; perhaps TRBD1 as D (5 bases). Germline values: CDR1 MNHEY, CDR2 SVGAGI. The CDR3 has 13 residues. Between the trimmed V and J ends, which lost 2 bases and 6 bases, there was a span of 10 bases. DNA for the CDR3: TGTGCCAGCAGTTACGTAACGGGGGATGGCTACACCTTC. Protein sequence: CASSYVTGDGYTF.

The rearrangement joins TRBV19 to TRBJ1-1; 8 nucleotides match TRBD1. The germline gives CDR1 LNHDA, CDR2 SQIVND (reference sequence). V lost 3 bases and J lost 1; bases outside the gene matches: 4. The CDR3 runs to 15 residues. The CDR3 DNA follows: TGTGCCAGTAGTATTTATGGACAGGGGAACACTGAAGCTTTCTTT. It translates to CASSIYGQGNTEAFF.

V and J are TRBV3-1 (or the pseudogene TRBV3-2) and TRBJ2-3; 8 positions agree with TRBD2. CDR3 length: 14 amino acids. Germline V gene data show CDR1 as LGHDT and CDR2 as YNNKEL (reference sequence). The V segment lost 3 bases and the J segment 1 base; nucleotides outside the gene matches: 0. CDR3 sequence reads: CASSQTSGTDTQYF. CDR3 coding DNA: TGTGCCAGCAGCCAGACTAGCGGCACAGATACGCAGTATTTT.

This clone was observed once. Other DNA sequences in this specimen translate into the identical CDR3. The chain uses TRBV27 and TRBJ1-5; D remains ambiguous. The CDR3 length is 13 residues. The germline CDR1 and CDR2 sequences are MNHEY and SMNVEV (reference sequence). The V end lost 2 bases, the J end lost 4 bases, and 6 bases lay between the germline ends. CDR3 coding DNA: TGTGCCAGCAGTTTAGGCAGAAATCAGCCCCAGCATTTT. Translated: CASSLGRNQPQHF.

CDR3 DNA: TGTGCCAGCAGTGAAGGTAGCGGGAGGGCGGGGGAGACCCAGTACTTC. Its translation is CASSEGSGRAGETQYF. V gene TRBV25-1 combines with J gene TRBJ2-5; 11 nucleotides align to TRBD2. The CDR3 totals 16 residues. J gave up 5 bases and V 2 bases, and 7 bases lay outside the gene matches. Germline lookup yields CDR1 MGHDK and CDR2 SYGVNS.

This chain connects TRBV9 to TRBJ2-2, with D uncertain. The CDR3 is made up of 16 amino acids. V lost 0 bases, J lost 0 bases, and 9 bases lay in between. Germline CDR1 is SGDLS and CDR2 is YYNGEE. The CDR3 DNA is TGTGCCAGCAGCGTAGTAGGCAGGCCGAACACCGGGGAGCTGTTTTTT. This encodes CASSVVGRPNTGELFF. Full variable domain (rest looked up from reference TRBV9 and TRBJ2-2): DSGVTQTPKHLITATGQRVTLRCSPRSGDLSVYWYQQSLDQGLQFLIQYYNGEERAKGNILERFSAQQFPDLHSELNLSSLELGDSALYFCASSVVGRPNTGELFFGEGSRLTVL.

The V gene is TRBV12-1, the J gene TRBJ2-4; whether TRBD1, the table's D call, matches the DNA was not checked. TRBV12-1 is tagged as a pseudogene. The CDR3 extends over 18 amino acids. The CDR3 is CASSFALLEQVGKNIQYF. The DNA of the CDR3 is TGTGCCAGCAGCTTTGCGCTCCTTGAACAGGTAGGCAAAAACATTCAGTACTTC.

The gene calls are TRBV5-1 and TRBJ2-1, with D perhaps TRBD2 (6 bases). Trimming cost V 1 base and J 3 bases, with 11 bases left between them. The CDR3 is made up of 15 amino acids. Germline V gene sequence: CDR1 SGHRS, CDR2 YFSETQ. CDR3 sequence (DNA): TGCGCCAGCAGCTTGCCGGGAGTGAGCTACAATGAGCAGTTCTTC. This codes for CASSLPGVSYNEQFF.

The J gene is TRBJ2-7, the V gene TRBV10-3, with a possible D match to TRBD1 (5 bases). CDR1 is ENHRY and CDR2 is SYGVKD in the germline V gene. This CDR3 region has 14 residues. The V and J ends lost 4 bases and 7 bases respectively, with 17 bases between them. As DNA, the CDR3 is TGTGCCATCAGTGGGGTTGGGGCTAGGCGAGAGCAGTACTTC. Amino acid sequence: CAISGVGARREQYF.

This clone was found once. V gene TRBV10-2 combines with J gene TRBJ1-5; TRBD1 matches 8 bases. The V segment lost 5 bases and the J segment 1 base; nucleotides outside the gene matches: 22. The germline V gene has CDR1 WSHSY and CDR2 SAAADI. The CDR3 is 21 residues long. The CDR3 region is CASSTLGQGVRWLGSNQPQHF. CDR3 DNA: TGCGCCAGCAGTACCCTCGGACAGGGCGTACGGTGGTTAGGGAGCAATCAGCCCCAGCATTTT.

The chain is built from TRBV5-1 and TRBJ1-2; the D gene is possibly TRBD1 (5 bases). The germline V and J ends were trimmed by 0 bases and 4 bases, with 7 bases remaining between them. The germline gives CDR1 SGHRS, CDR2 YFSETQ. The CDR3 covers 13 residues. CDR3 loop: CASSLGGAYGYTF. In DNA form, the CDR3 reads TGCGCCAGCAGCTTGGGGGGCGCCTATGGCTACACCTTC.